This T cell receptor (beta chain) was sequenced for a study of shared clonotypes between healthy human individuals. The study, taken as a whole, reports: Across a handful of donors, naive CD4 shared around 5.1%, naive CD8 over 3%, memory CD4 roughly 2.2%, memory CD8 0.4% to 0.5%. Some clonotypes were shared by all four sorted-subset donors, while others were not shared. The non-shared ones had lower generation probabilities than the shared ones.

As regards this clone: Its antigen is unidentified. Other DNA sequences from this sample encode an identical CDR3 as well.

The CDR3 totals 13 residues. The germline V gene has CDR1 LGHNT and CDR2 FRNRAP. Trimming removed 6 bases at V and 0 bases at J, with 8 bases between. Assay used: immunoSEQ multiplex PCR; TCRdb lists only in-frame clones, some missing. The sample yields 2.3 million or so clones, 85% to 95% seen once. Material for sequencing was naive CD4+ T cells from PBMCs. Described subset: CD45RA+ positively selected. This clonotype was obtained from a young man in good health. Some clones in this sample may be carry-over from other donors' samples. The chain employs TRBV12-5 and TRBJ2-5, with D perhaps given as TRBD1 or TRBD2 (5 bases each). In DNA form, the CDR3 reads TGTGCTAGTGGGCTGGGGGACCAAGAGACCCAGTACTTC. It encodes CASGLGDQETQYF.